The clone carrying this T cell receptor (beta chain) was observed a handful of times. A second PCR of roughly 7 to 11 cycles used a sample-barcoded 5' primer and a J-beta primer mix. A single record per CDR3 protein comes from TCRdb applying MiXCR to the 5' RACE reads. The sample lists roughly 800,000 distinct CDR3 sequences, about 62% occurring once. This sample was included in a study of blood T cells in healthy people across ages. V lost 3 bases and J lost 7; bases outside the gene matches: 11. Germline lookup yields CDR1 SGHNT and CDR2 YYREEE (reference sequence). The CDR3 runs 16 residues. The TCR was taken from a man aged 30 to 45 in good health. The chain carries TRBV5-4 and TRBJ2-7, with 12 bases lining up with TRBD2. The sequenced sample was blood. The CDR3 DNA reads TGTGCCAGCAGCTCAAGGCGGGCTAGCGGGGGGGAAGAGCAGTACTTC. Encoded protein: CASSSRRASGGEEQYF.